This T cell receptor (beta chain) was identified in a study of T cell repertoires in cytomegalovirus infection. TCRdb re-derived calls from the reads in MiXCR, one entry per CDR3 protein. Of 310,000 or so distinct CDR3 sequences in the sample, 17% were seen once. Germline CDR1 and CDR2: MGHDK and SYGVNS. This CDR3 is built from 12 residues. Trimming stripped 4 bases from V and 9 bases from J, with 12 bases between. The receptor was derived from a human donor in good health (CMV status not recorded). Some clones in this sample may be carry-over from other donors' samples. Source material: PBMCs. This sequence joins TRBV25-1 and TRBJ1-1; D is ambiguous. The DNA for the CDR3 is TGTGCCAGCAGTGTTGGGAATCTCCAAGCTTTCTTT. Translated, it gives CASSVGNLQAFF.